The 16 T cell receptor beta chains below all came from one sample that was sequenced in a study of CD8+ T cells in alopecia areata. Sequencing used cDNA as its template, made by extracting RNA and reverse transcribing it. The table came from immunoSEQ multiplex PCR; TCRdb's copy has only in-frame clones and leaves some out. The sample records 140,000 to 150,000 clones, around three fifths being singletons. The material was CD4+ T cells sorted from blood, obtained at week 0. The receptors originated from a human donor with alopecia areata.

This chain connects TRBV29-1 to TRBJ2-7; 9 nucleotides agree with TRBD2. After removal of 0 bases from V and 9 bases from J, the junction contained 6 bases not matched to a gene. The CDR3 consists of 13 residues. Germline assignment: CDR1 SQVTM and CDR2 ANQGSEA. This chain's CDR3 is CSVEDGGLAAQYF. DNA for the CDR3: TGCAGCGTTGAAGACGGGGGACTAGCAGCGCAGTACTTC.

The sample holds a few counts of this clone. V gene TRBV15 combines with J gene TRBJ2-7, with D perhaps matching TRBD1 or TRBD2 (5 bases each). The CDR3 consists of 16 residues. Germline values: CDR1 LNHNV, CDR2 YYDKDF (reference sequence). The V end lost 0 bases, the J end lost 3 bases, and 15 bases lay between the germline ends. The CDR3 loop reads CATSRDFMLGVYEQYF. CDR3 DNA sequence: TGTGCCACCAGCAGAGATTTTATGTTGGGGGTCTACGAGCAGTACTTC.

The rearrangement joins TRBV5-1 to TRBJ1-4; D possibly corresponds to TRBD1 (5 bases). Deletions cut 2 bases from V and 7 bases from J, with 15 bases between. Germline V CDR1 and CDR2: SGHRS, YFSETQ. The CDR3 runs to 15 residues. The chain's CDR3 is CASSFGGAPGEKLFF. The CDR3 bases are TGCGCCAGCAGCTTCGGGGGAGCCCCTGGTGAAAAACTGTTTTTT.

This clone was seen more than once but under ten times. This rearrangement joins TRBV7-3 to TRBJ2-1, with 10 nucleotides matching TRBD1. The germline V gene encodes CDR1 SGHTA and CDR2 FQGTGA. V lost 4 bases, J lost 7 bases, and 1 base stayed unmatched. The CDR3 has 13 residues. The CDR3 is CASSSGQGNEQFF. The CDR3 region has the DNA TGTGCCAGCAGCTCGGGACAGGGGAATGAGCAGTTCTTC.

This rearrangement joins TRBV29-1 to TRBJ1-2; 11 nucleotides align to TRBD1. Germline V gene sequence: CDR1 SQVTM, CDR2 ANQGSEA. With 5 bases clipped from V and 8 bases from J, the junction kept 4 bases outside the gene matches. CDR3 size: 12 residues. The CDR3 loop is CSVPGQGAGYTF. The CDR3 DNA sequence: TGCAGCGTTCCCGGACAGGGGGCCGGCTACACCTTC.

This clone was found a few times. The chain carries TRBV5-1 and TRBJ1-5; 9 bases fit TRBD1. The CDR3 extends over 15 amino acids. Germline V CDR1 and CDR2: SGHRS, YFSETQ. V shed 4 bases and J 3 bases; nucleotides not matched to a gene: 5. The CDR3 bases are TGCGCCAGCAGCCCCGGGACAGGGAACAATCAGCCCCAGCATTTT. Translated, it gives CASSPGTGNNQPQHF.

The chain combines TRBV9 with TRBJ1-5; no reliable D call. Germline CDR1 reads SGDLS; CDR2 reads YYNGEE. The length of the CDR3 is 13 residues. Trimming took 4 bases from V and 3 from J, leaving 8 bases between them. CDR3 bases: TGTGCCAGCAGCAAACAGATCAATCAGCCCCAGCATTTT. Its translation: CASSKQINQPQHF.

As regards this clone: Other DNA sequences in the sample encode the same CDR3. The gene calls are TRBV29-1 and TRBJ2-7; 9 bases agree with TRBD1. The V gene's germline CDR1 is SQVTM and CDR2 ANQGSEA. V shed 3 bases, J shed 3 bases, and the junction held 0 bases outside the gene matches. The CDR3 covers 12 residues. The CDR3 DNA sequence: TGCAGCGTTGAGGGACAGGGCTACGAGCAGTACTTC. Encoded protein: CSVEGQGYEQYF.

This chain connects TRBV29-1 to TRBJ1-1; D is uncertain. CDR1 is SQVTM and CDR2 is ANQGSEA in the germline V gene. Trimming stripped 6 bases from V and 6 bases from J, with 14 bases between. The CDR3 covers 12 residues. The CDR3, as DNA: TGCAGCGTCCACCCCCCCGGGTCTGAAGCTTTCTTT. Protein product: CSVHPPGSEAFF.

This chain uses TRBV30 with TRBJ1-1; 8 nucleotides align to TRBD1. From germline, CDR1 is GTSNPN and CDR2 SVGIG (reference sequence). This CDR3 comprises 16 residues. J lost 0 bases, V lost 3 bases, and 9 bases had no gene match. CDR3 nucleotide sequence: TGTGCCTGGAGCCCCGACAGGGGCCGTTTGAACACTGAAGCTTTCTTT. This sequence encodes CAWSPDRGRLNTEAFF.

The chain couples TRBV15 to TRBJ2-5; D is ambiguous. Trimming shortened V by 0 bases and J by 1 base, and 9 bases separated the two germline ends. CDR3 length: 15 residues. Germline CDR1 reads LNHNV; CDR2 reads YYDKDF (reference sequence). CDR3: CATSRDEGAQETQYF. CDR3 sequence (DNA): TGTGCCACCAGCAGAGATGAAGGCGCCCAAGAGACCCAGTACTTC.

This chain connects TRBV7-2 to TRBJ2-7; 7 bases are a match to TRBD1. Germline trimming cut 1 base from V and 2 bases from J; bases unmatched to any gene: 5. CDR1 and CDR2 from the germline V gene are SGHTA and FQGNSA. The CDR3 extends over 15 amino acids. The CDR3 nucleotides read TGTGCCAGCAGCTTAGGAGGGCAGGGGGCCTACGAGCAGTACTTC. Residues: CASSLGGQGAYEQYF. The full variable domain, completed using reference TRBV7-2 and TRBJ2-7, is GAGVSQSPSNKVTEKGKDVELRCDPISGHTALYWYRQSLGQGLEFLIYFQGNSAPDKSGLPSDRFSAERTGGSVSTLTIQRTQQEDSAVYLCASSLGGQGAYEQYFGPGTRLTVT.

The chain uses TRBV6-5 and TRBJ1-1; TRBD1 matches 11 bases. V was pared by 2 bases and J by 3 bases, with 2 bases of the junction left unmatched. The CDR3 runs to 15 residues. Per germline, CDR1 MNHEY and CDR2 SVGAGI. For the CDR3, the DNA is TGTGCCAGCAGTTACGGGACAGGGGGGGACACTGAAGCTTTCTTT. Amino acids: CASSYGTGGDTEAFF.

This clone is a singleton in its sample. The germline gene is not matched at one end of the junction; a read error may be the cause. The same CDR3 also results from other DNA sequences found in this sample. V is TRBV4-3 and J is TRBJ1-2; D gene unclear. CDR3 length: 13 amino acids. In germline, CDR1 is LGHNA, CDR2 YSLEER. For the CDR3, the DNA is TGCGCCAGCAGCCAAGGTGGGGTCTATGGCTACACCTTT. Encoded protein: CASSQGGVYGYTF.

The chain carries TRBV29-1 and TRBJ1-2; D possibly corresponds to TRBD1 (6 bases). This CDR3 has 12 residues. Germline CDR1 SQVTM, CDR2 ANQGSEA. V lost 4 bases and J 4 bases, leaving 10 bases between the germline ends. The CDR3: CSVGGAAYGYTF. The CDR3 region has the DNA TGCAGCGTTGGGGGGGCCGCCTATGGCTACACCTTC.

V gene TRBV5-1 combines with J gene TRBJ2-7, with TRBD1 identical over 9 bases. The V gene end was trimmed by 4 bases and the J gene end by 6 bases; junction bases not matched to a gene: 5. This CDR3 region has 13 residues. CDR1 SGHRS and CDR2 YFSETQ come from the germline V gene. The chain's CDR3 is CASSADRGGEQYF. CDR3 sequence (DNA): TGCGCCAGCAGCGCGGACAGGGGTGGCGAGCAGTACTTC.